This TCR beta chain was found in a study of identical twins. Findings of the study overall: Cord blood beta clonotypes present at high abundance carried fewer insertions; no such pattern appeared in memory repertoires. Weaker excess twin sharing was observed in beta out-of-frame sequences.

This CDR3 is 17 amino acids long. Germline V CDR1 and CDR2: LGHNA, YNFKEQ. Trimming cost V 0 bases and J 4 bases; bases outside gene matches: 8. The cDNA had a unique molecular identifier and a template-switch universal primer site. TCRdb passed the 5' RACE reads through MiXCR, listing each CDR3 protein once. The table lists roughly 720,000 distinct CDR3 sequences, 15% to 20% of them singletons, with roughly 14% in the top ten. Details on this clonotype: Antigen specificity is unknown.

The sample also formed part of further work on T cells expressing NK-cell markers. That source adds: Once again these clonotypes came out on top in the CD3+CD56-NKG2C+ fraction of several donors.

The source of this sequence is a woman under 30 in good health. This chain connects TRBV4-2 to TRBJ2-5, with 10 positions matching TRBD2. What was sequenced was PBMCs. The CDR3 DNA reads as TGTGCCAGCAGCCAAGATCTAAGCGGGGGGGCCATAGAGACCCAGTACTTC. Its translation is CASSQDLSGGAIETQYF.